Below, 22 T cell receptor beta chains from the same sample are listed, as sequenced in a study of cytomegalovirus exposure and HLA in healthy donors. Amplification used 60 Vbeta primers and 13 Jbeta primers. Measured with immunoSEQ multiplex PCR; TCRdb has only the in-frame clones, and not every one. The repertoire holds 150,000 to 200,000 clones, with roughly 85% as singletons. What was sequenced was PBMCs. These receptors were taken from a man between 25 and 39 years old in good health and CMV-seropositive.

About this clone itself: Germline and junction disagree at one end, which may indicate a read error. This sequence joins TRBV7-9 and TRBJ1-5; tentatively, D is TRBD1 (6 bases). CDR1 SEHNR and CDR2 FQNEAQ come from the germline V gene (reference sequence). The CDR3 spans 18 residues. This CDR3 reads CSSSLGTTRGGFSGPQHF. The CDR3, as DNA: TGTTCCAGCAGCTTGGGAACCACCAGAGGGGGTTTCTCAGGGCCCCAGCATTTT.

This chain joins TRBV5-1 and TRBJ2-7; 10 bases line up with TRBD2. The V gene's germline CDR1 is SGHRS and CDR2 YFSETQ. Trimming took 1 base from V and 0 from J; bases not matched to a gene: 4. The CDR3 is 16 amino acids. This CDR3 reads CASSLLGLASSYEQYF. CDR3 in DNA: TGCGCCAGCAGCTTGTTGGGACTAGCGAGCTCCTACGAGCAGTACTTC.

This clone was seen only a few times. V is TRBV7-3 and J is TRBJ2-3; the D gene is possibly TRBD2 (6 bases). The CDR3 consists of 15 residues. The V end was cut by 1 base, the J end by 5 bases, with 13 bases between. CDR1 and CDR2 (germline): SGHTA, FQGTGA. The CDR3 sequence is CASSLSPSVRDTQYF. CDR3 nucleotide sequence: TGTGCCAGCAGCTTAAGTCCTAGCGTGAGAGATACGCAGTATTTT.

The CDR3 sequence is CASSLEGRHTGELFF. As DNA, the CDR3 is TGCGCCAGCAGCTTGGAGGGGAGGCACACCGGGGAGCTGTTTTTT. The V call is TRBV5-1, the J call TRBJ2-2, with D perhaps TRBD2 (6 bases). This CDR3 spans 15 amino acids. The germline CDR1 and CDR2 sequences are SGHRS and YFSETQ. V was clipped by 0 bases and J by 3 bases, with 9 bases between them.

This clone was counted between two and nine times. This chain connects TRBV4-3 to TRBJ2-1; 9 bases align to TRBD2. This CDR3 has 18 residues. The V gene's germline CDR1 is LGHNA and CDR2 YSLEER. Trimming removed 3 bases from V and 8 bases from J; junction bases left unmatched: 17. The chain's CDR3 is CASSQGRTSDQSRDEQFF. The CDR3 nucleotides read TGCGCCAGCAGCCAGGGGAGGACTAGCGATCAGTCCCGGGATGAGCAGTTCTTC.

The J gene is TRBJ1-1, the V gene TRBV28; D is perhaps TRBD1 (6 bases). V dropped 3 bases and J dropped 5 bases, with 13 bases sitting between them. This CDR3 is built from 14 residues. Germline CDR1 MDHEN, CDR2 SYDVKM. The CDR3 here is CASSLWGRGTEAFF. DNA for the CDR3: TGTGCCAGCAGTTTGTGGGGGCGCGGGACTGAAGCTTTCTTT. Full variable domain (missing parts from reference TRBV28 and TRBJ1-1): DVKVTQSSRYLVKRTGEKVFLECVQDMDHENMFWYRQDPGLGLRLIYFSYDVKMKEKGDIPEGYSVSREKKERFSLILESASTNQTSMYLCASSLWGRGTEAFFGQGTRLTVV.

The chain employs TRBV27 and TRBJ2-3; the D gene is possibly TRBD1 (6 bases). The germline gives CDR1 MNHEY, CDR2 SMNVEV (reference sequence). V lost 5 bases and J 1 base, leaving 16 bases between the germline ends. The CDR3 spans 16 residues. The DNA for the CDR3 is TGTGCCAGCAGTCCCTACGCGAACAGGGGCACAGATACGCAGTATTTT. It translates to CASSPYANRGTDTQYF.

The chain employs TRBV19 and TRBJ2-3, with D possibly TRBD1 on 5 matching bases. CDR1 and CDR2 from the germline V gene are LNHDA and SQIVND (reference sequence). This CDR3 contains 15 residues. The germline V and J ends were trimmed by 9 bases and 0 bases, with 16 bases remaining between them. The CDR3 DNA sequence: TGTGCCAGCAAATTACAGGCGACTAGCACAGATACGCAGTATTTT. Amino acid sequence: CASKLQATSTDTQYF. Using reference TRBV19 and TRBJ2-3 for the parts outside the CDR3, the full variable domain is DGGITQSPKYLFRKEGQNVTLSCEQNLNHDAMYWYRQDPGQGLRLIYYSQIVNDFQKGDIAEGYSVSREKKESFPLTVTSAQKNPTAFYLCASKLQATSTDTQYFGPGTRLTVL.

The chain combines TRBV29-1 with TRBJ2-3; perhaps TRBD1 as D (6 bases). Germline loops: CDR1 SQVTM, CDR2 ANQGSEA. The CDR3 loop spans 15 amino acids. V lost 3 bases, J lost 0 bases, and 13 bases lay in between. CDR3 in DNA: TGCAGCGTTGAGAGGACAGCAACTAGCACAGATACGCAGTATTTT. It specifies CSVERTATSTDTQYF.

The rearrangement links TRBV19 to TRBJ1-2; 9 bases agree with TRBD1. With 7 bases clipped from V and 0 bases from J, the junction kept 9 bases outside the gene matches. Germline V CDR1 and CDR2: LNHDA, SQIVND (reference sequence). The CDR3 contains 16 residues. The CDR3 DNA reads as TGTGCCAGTACACGGACAGGGGATAGAGCTAACTATGGCTACACCTTC. It codes for CASTRTGDRANYGYTF.

The V call is TRBV5-1, the J call TRBJ2-3, with no clear D. The CDR3 has 14 amino acids. V was cut by 0 bases and J by 6 bases, with 11 bases left in between. Germline CDR1 and CDR2: SGHRS and YFSETQ. CDR3 protein: CASSLDSYADTQYF. The CDR3 DNA is TGCGCCAGCAGCTTGGATAGCTACGCGGATACGCAGTATTTT.

The chain joins TRBV27 to TRBJ2-1; TRBD1 is a possible D gene (6 bases). This CDR3 is built from 16 residues. Deletions cut 3 bases from V and 5 bases from J, with 17 bases between. Germline V gene lookup returns CDR1 MNHEY and CDR2 SMNVEV (reference sequence). The CDR3 loop is CASSFTLRGEDNEQFF. As DNA, the CDR3 is TGTGCCAGCAGTTTTACCCTCAGGGGTGAGGACAATGAGCAGTTCTTC.

This sequence joins TRBV19 and TRBJ2-1; TRBD2 matches 10 bases. There are 16 residues in the CDR3. Trimming took 5 bases from V and 7 from J; bases not matched to a gene: 11. Germline CDR1 reads LNHDA; CDR2 reads SQIVND (reference sequence). CDR3 sequence (DNA): TGTGCCAGTAGTCCAATGGGGCTAGCGGGAGTTAATGAGCAGTTCTTC. Protein: CASSPMGLAGVNEQFF.

CDR3 sequence: CASSFVGGANNEQFF. The CDR3 DNA reads as TGTGCCAGCAGCTTTGTAGGTGGGGCTAACAATGAGCAGTTCTTC. The V gene is TRBV5-4, the J gene TRBJ2-1; tentative D call: TRBD1 (5 bases). From germline, CDR1 is SGHNT and CDR2 YYREEE (reference sequence). The CDR3 runs to 15 residues. Trimming shortened V by 2 bases and J by 5 bases, and 14 bases separated the two germline ends. Combining the CDR3 with reference TRBV5-4 and TRBJ2-1 gives the whole variable domain ETGVTQSPTHLIKTRGQQVTLRCSSQSGHNTVSWYQQALGQGPQFIFQYYREEENGRGNFPPRFSGLQFPNYSSELNVNALELDDSALYLCASSFVGGANNEQFFGPGTRLTVL.

This chain joins TRBV19 and TRBJ1-1; D gene unclear. Germline CDR1 is LNHDA and CDR2 is SQIVND (reference sequence). The CDR3 is 14 residues long. V gave up 5 bases and J gave up 1 base, with 11 bases separating them. For the CDR3, the DNA is TGTGCCAGTAGTGCGGCCGTTGGGAACACTGAAGCTTTCTTT. It is translated as CASSAAVGNTEAFF.

J is TRBJ2-1 and V is TRBV4-3; 11 bases align to TRBD2. The V and J ends lost 1 base and 6 bases, in that order; junction bases with no gene match: 8. The CDR3 spans 17 residues. Germline lookup yields CDR1 LGHNA and CDR2 YSLEER. The CDR3 reads CASSQGASGGFPNEQFF. The CDR3 coding sequence is TGCGCCAGCAGCCAAGGGGCTAGCGGGGGGTTTCCCAATGAGCAGTTCTTC.

The rearrangement uses TRBV19 and TRBJ1-1; 7 positions agree with TRBD1. The V segment lost 1 base and the J segment 1 base; nucleotides outside the gene matches: 3. The CDR3 is 15 amino acids. The germline V gene has CDR1 LNHDA and CDR2 SQIVND (reference sequence). The DNA for the CDR3 is TGTGCCAGTAGTATAGCCAACAGGGGGAACACTGAAGCTTTCTTT. Translated: CASSIANRGNTEAFF.

The chain carries TRBV5-1 and TRBJ1-3, with 9 bases identical to TRBD1. The J call may be in error: the DNA end matches TRBJ2-2 better. This CDR3 region has 14 residues. The germline CDR1 and CDR2 sequences are SGHRS and YFSETQ. For the CDR3, the DNA is TGCGCCAGCAGCCCACAGGGGGCTGGTGGGGAGCTGTTTTTT. Residues: CASSPQGAGGELFF.

V and J are TRBV7-9 and TRBJ2-2; D is unclear. V was clipped by 5 bases and J by 6 bases, with 7 bases between them. The CDR3 totals 12 residues. CDR1 and CDR2 from the germline V gene are SEHNR and FQNEAQ (reference sequence). The CDR3 region has the DNA TGTGCCAGCAGCCAAGCTGCCGGGGAGCTGTTTTTT. It specifies CASSQAAGELFF.

The chain combines TRBV7-2 with TRBJ1-1, with unresolved D. Per germline, CDR1 SGHTA and CDR2 FQGNSA. The CDR3 spans 15 residues. Deletions cut 5 bases from V and 0 bases from J, with 13 bases between. CDR3 coding DNA: TGTGCCAGCAGCACCCGGTCGGGAATGAACACTGAAGCTTTCTTT. Translated: CASSTRSGMNTEAFF. Combining the CDR3 with reference TRBV7-2 and TRBJ1-1 gives the whole variable domain GAGVSQSPSNKVTEKGKDVELRCDPISGHTALYWYRQSLGQGLEFLIYFQGNSAPDKSGLPSDRFSAERTGGSVSTLTIQRTQQEDSAVYLCASSTRSGMNTEAFFGQGTRLTVV.

The chain employs TRBV5-1 and TRBJ2-2; 8 nucleotides line up with TRBD1. This CDR3 has 15 residues. Per the germline V gene, CDR1 is SGHRS and CDR2 is YFSETQ. The V gene end was trimmed by 3 bases and the J gene end by 3 bases; junction bases not matched to a gene: 4. The CDR3 sequence: CASSSRGPDTGELFF. The CDR3 DNA sequence: TGCGCCAGCAGCTCCAGGGGGCCCGACACCGGGGAGCTGTTTTTT. The variable domain in full, completed from reference TRBV5-1 and TRBJ2-2, reads KAGVTQTPRYLIKTRGQQVTLSCSPISGHRSVSWYQQTPGQGLQFLFEYFSETQRNKGNFPGRFSGRQFSNSRSEMNVSTLELGDSALYLCASSSRGPDTGELFFGEGSRLTVL.

V and J are TRBV2 and TRBJ2-7, with 7 bases that match TRBD2. Germline lookup yields CDR1 SNHLY and CDR2 FYNNEI. The CDR3 length is 12 residues. The trim removed 3 bases at V and 4 bases at J, leaving 0 bases unmatched. The CDR3 region has the DNA TGTGCCAGCAGTGACGGGGGGTACGAGCAGTACGTC. Protein: CASSDGGYEQYV.